The clone carrying this T cell receptor (beta chain) was counted between two and nine times. Its specificity is not known. This entry is derived from a study of blood T cells in healthy people across ages. Study-level findings and limits: The unknown donor CMV status may have confounded expanded clonotype changes.

The authors ran a second PCR of about 6 to 11 cycles using a sample-barcoded 5' primer and a J-beta primer mix. TCRdb processed the 5' RACE reads anew with MiXCR; each CDR3 protein has one entry. The table has fewer than 800,000 distinct CDR3 sequences, 45% to 50% seen once. Sample donors were healthy Caucasian individuals that came from Russia, aged roughly 6 to 100. The authors drew ten milliliters of peripheral blood from each donor. PBMCs numbering at least 6.5 million were isolated per sample. Germline V gene lookup returns CDR1 SGHDT and CDR2 YYEEEE. CDR3 length equals 13 residues. The V end lost 4 bases, the J end lost 4 bases, and 12 bases lay between the germline ends.

The source of this sequence is an older woman in good health. Sequenced: blood. The gene calls are TRBV5-6 and TRBJ2-7; perhaps TRBD1 as D (6 bases). The DNA of the CDR3 is TGTGCCAGCAGCCGTGGGACAAATTACGAGCAGTACTTC. Translated: CASSRGTNYEQYF.